The sequence of this T cell receptor (beta chain) was determined in a study of blood T cell repertoires in COVID-19. At the level of the study: Italy, Spain and the United States were the sources of the convalescent and acute COVID-19 samples.

Clones were sequenced by immunoSEQ multiplex PCR, and TCRdb holds only the in-frame ones, with some missing. The table shows about 250,000 clones, with roughly 89% occurring only once. The sample holds one count of this clone. Participants were aged 18 to 89 years, lived in about two dozen US areas, and enrolled virtually. CDR3 length: 14 residues. CDR1 SGHDN and CDR2 FVKESK come from the germline V gene. Trimming left V 2 bases short and J 4 bases short, with 11 bases between. The clonotype was recovered from a woman under 40 with acute COVID-19. The material sequenced was PBMCs or T cells enriched from blood (not recorded which). V usage is TRBV14 and J usage is TRBJ1-1; a weak D match, TRBD1 (5 bases). The CDR3 spells CASSQRGTTTEAFF. The CDR3 nucleotides are TGTGCCAGCAGCCAACGGGGGACGACCACTGAAGCTTTCTTT. The full variable domain, completed using reference TRBV14 and TRBJ1-1, is EAGVTQFPSHSVIEKGQTVTLRCDPISGHDNLYWYRRVMGKEIKFLLHFVKESKQDESGMPNNRFLAERTGGTYSTLKVQPAELEDSGVYFCASSQRGTTTEAFFGQGTRLTVV.